This TCR beta chain originates from a study of T cells in Graves' hyperthyroidism and ophthalmopathy. The sample holds a few counts of this clonotype. Authors of the study amplified TCR beta CDR3 regions from RNA transcripts. The TCR CDR3 was amplified in a first-round RT-PCR using the HTBI primer set. A single record per CDR3 protein comes from TCRdb applying MiXCR to the multiplex PCR reads. Among about 690,000 distinct CDR3 sequences listed, 17% were seen once. The sequence was collected from a man in his fifties or sixties with Graves' hyperthyroidism. Input material: blood.

CDR3 coding DNA: TGTGCCAGCAGCCCAGAACTCCGAAATGAAAAACTGTTTTTT. Its protein is CASSPELRNEKLFF. The J gene is TRBJ1-4, the V gene TRBV7-9; no definite D call. Trimming pared 5 bases from V and 5 bases from J, leaving 12 bases between. The CDR3 sequence is 14 residues long. Germline-derived CDR1 and CDR2 are SEHNR and FQNEAQ (reference sequence).